The entry below describes one TCR beta chain. This clone's antigen is unknown. No base qualities exist here, and no much larger clone lies one base off it. The sample comes from a study of shared clonotypes between healthy human individuals (dated by TCRdb to 2019 to 2021). In the study overall: Three men and a couple of women, aged 18 to 49 years, made up the cohort. Libraries were prepared and TCR repertoires were sequenced by different laboratories using diverse techniques, in order to increase sequencing depth and limit assay-specific biases. For each donor, CD4 naive and CD4 memory were each given three plates, CD8 naive was given two plates, and CD8 memory was given one plate. Per donor, leukapheresis produced somewhere between about 0.9 and 9.5 billion PBMCs. The study deeply sequenced blood TCR repertoires of five healthy adults to estimate repertoire size and the extent of clonotype sharing between individuals.

The donors were healthy, HIV-negative adults who had no recently reported acute infections or vaccinations. Every donor was a Caucasian adult residing in Nashville, Tennessee, USA. CD4+ T cells were enriched through magnetic negative selection, after which naive cells were positively selected on CD45RA and the remaining negative fraction served as the memory subset. Blood was obtained by leukapheresis, after which PBMCs were separated by Ficoll-Histopaque density gradient centrifugation and cryopreserved in liquid nitrogen vapor phase. Analytical flow cytometry was used to check the purity and quantity of each magnetically sorted T cell population. Genomic DNA was isolated from every sorted fraction and measured by UV absorbance on a Nanodrop 2000c. Using the deep immunoSEQ assay, TCR CDR3 regions were amplified from genomic DNA by multiplex PCR. Extracted genomic DNA from each cell subset was spread evenly across all wells of several immunoSEQ 96-well plates, with each plate serving as a replicate. For sorted subsets, approximately 190 ng genomic DNA, equal to some 28,000 T cell genomes, was loaded into each replicate PCR. Purified libraries were measured with a Qubit 3.0 fluorometer, size-checked on a Bioanalyzer 2100, and measured again with the KAPA Library Quantification kit. A separate single-read 150-cycle Illumina NextSeq 550 flow cell was used to sequence each immunoSEQ 96-well plate. Per the original workflow: The immunoSEQ output contained only junctional sequences without quality scores, so filtering could not match that applied to full-length reads. Sequences were annotated with PyIR, a Python wrapper for IgBLAST v1.9, and V/J genes and CDR3 were assigned using IMGT germline references. Reads were removed for weak V/J assignments (E-value above 1e-6), missing CDR3, stop codons, out-of-frame junctions, or ambiguous translated residues. V3J clonotypes were defined as sequences sharing the same inferred V gene, J gene, and CDR3 amino acid sequence. To compute the percentage overlap between repertoires, the number of shared unique clonotypes was divided by the size of the smaller repertoire. Repertoire richness was assessed with RTK rarefaction, the Chao1 estimator, and Recon v2.1 estimates of unobserved clonotypes. OLGA was used to compute generation probabilities for all TCRbeta clonotypes that the gDNA method yielded from a handful of donors. TCRdb mirrors the immuneACCESS table, restricted to in-frame sequences. Some clones are absent from its copies; in checked studies, under half trace to an unresolved V gene, and the reason for the others is unknown. The DNA gave D and trimming, while V, J and clone size come from that table. The sample has a few million clones on record, approximately 93% of them singletons. Under 0.45% of the sample rests with the top ten.

Inclusive of the bounding cysteine and phenylalanine, the CDR3 is 15 residues long. Of the read, only the CDR3 DNA is kept; its 45 bases are in frame from base 1. The V and J ends are trimmed by 4 bases and 2 bases, leaving 12 bases between them. CDR1 and CDR2 were assigned from the germline V gene as MNHEY and SVGAGI. Here is what the overall study found, with its caveats: Sampling was limited to blood, and TCR repertoires in tissue likely differ from TCR repertoires in blood. Clonotypes shared by all four sorted-subset donors showed higher generation probabilities than non-shared clonotypes. The small number of donors limited the genetic and exposure-history diversity represented. Pairwise subsampling indicated that sequencing depth was expected to affect the degree of clonotype sharing among donors. Sharing across a few donors was observed for about 5% of naive CD4, about 4% of naive CD8, 2% to 2.5% of memory CD4, and approximately 0.41% of memory CD8 clonotypes. Estimated clonotype richness was generally larger for naive than for memory subsets. Even with the large sequencing depth, rarefaction of the sorted-subset datasets indicated that sequencing was incomplete.

The chain employs TRBV6-5 and TRBJ2-4; the D segment is perhaps TRBD1 or TRBD2, each sharing 6 matched bases. The sequence derives from a man between 18 and 29 years old in good health. Some clones in this sample may be carry-over from other donors' samples. What was sequenced was naive CD4+ T cells from PBMCs. The cell subset or site label, as the study defines it: CD45RA+ positively selected. DNA sequence: TGTGCCAGCAGTTGGTTAGGGGGGTCCAAAAACATTCAGTACTTC. Translated, it gives CASSWLGGSKNIQYF.